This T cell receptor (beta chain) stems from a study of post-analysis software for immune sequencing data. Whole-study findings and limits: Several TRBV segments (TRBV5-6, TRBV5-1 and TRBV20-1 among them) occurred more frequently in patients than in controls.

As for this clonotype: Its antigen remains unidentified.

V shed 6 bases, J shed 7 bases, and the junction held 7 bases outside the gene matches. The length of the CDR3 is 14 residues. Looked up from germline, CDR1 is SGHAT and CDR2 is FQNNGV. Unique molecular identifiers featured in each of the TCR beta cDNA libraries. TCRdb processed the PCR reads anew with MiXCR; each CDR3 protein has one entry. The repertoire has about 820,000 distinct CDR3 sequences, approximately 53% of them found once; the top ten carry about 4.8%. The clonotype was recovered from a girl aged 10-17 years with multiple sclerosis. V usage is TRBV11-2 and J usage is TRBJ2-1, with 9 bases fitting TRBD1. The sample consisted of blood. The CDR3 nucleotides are TGTGCCAGCAGTCTAGGGACAGGGAGAAATGAGCAGTTCTTC. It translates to CASSLGTGRNEQFF.